The sample holds many counts of the clone carrying this T cell receptor (beta chain). This specimen belongs to a study of T cells in Graves' hyperthyroidism and ophthalmopathy. The CDR3 covers 12 residues. Trimming took off 3 bases at V and 8 bases at J, with 11 bases between the two ends. Germline V gene sequence: CDR1 SGDLS, CDR2 YYNGEE. Ophthalmopathy patients had Clinical Activity Score at least 3, NOSPECS grade at least 4, duration under 3 months. Diagnoses used clinical symptoms, serum thyroxine and TRAb, thyroid ultrasound and orbital computed tomography. More than 9.5 ml fresh peripheral blood yielded the PBMCs. Authors of the study amplified TCR beta CDR3 regions from RNA transcripts. The HTBI set primed first-round TCR CDR3 RT-PCR. Using its own MiXCR run on the multiplex PCR reads, TCRdb lists one record per CDR3 protein. The repertoire holds approximately 610,000 distinct CDR3 sequences, with roughly 15% as singletons.

Sequenced: blood. The chain joins TRBV9 to TRBJ2-5; no firm D call. The TCR was taken from a woman aged 40 to 49 with Graves' ophthalmopathy. The CDR3 loop reads CASSAEGGTQYF. Written as DNA, the CDR3 is TGTGCCAGCAGCGCAGAAGGTGGAACCCAGTACTTC.